This TCR beta chain derives from a study of response to subunit inactivated influenza vaccine. Whole-study findings and limits: T cells newly recruited by each seasonal influenza vaccination are few, the authors suggested.

This clonotype has just a few counts. The antigen remains unidentified. Each CDR3 protein is one row after TCRdb ran MiXCR on the RT-PCR reads. The data contain hundreds of thousands of distinct CDR3 sequences, under 15% of them seen just once; the ten biggest clones take up 10% to 15%. V gave up 1 base and J gave up 6 bases, with 10 bases separating them. This CDR3 spans 13 amino acids. The sequence derives from a man over 45 who received an inactivated influenza vaccine. The sample here was PBMCs from blood, taken roughly 46 days after vaccination. The V and J genes are TRBV12-3 or TRBV12-4 and TRBJ2-7; D may correspond to TRBD1 or TRBD2 (5 bases each). CDR3 loop: CASSLESRGEQYF. The CDR3 nucleotides are TGTGCCAGCAGTTTAGAGTCGAGGGGCGAGCAGTACTTC.